This TCR beta chain was found in a study of blood T cells in healthy people across ages. The germline V and J ends were trimmed by 8 bases and 1 base, with 13 bases remaining between them. The germline V gene has CDR1 SQVTM and CDR2 ANQGSEA. The CDR3 length is 13 residues. Notes on this clonotype: Its antigen is still unknown.

Study conclusions and caveats: In long-lived donors, naive CD4+ cell counts and diversity exceeded those of aged donors. Estimates of total diversity, which came from one million sequenced T cells, were considered to be underestimates.

Through a sample-barcoded 5' primer and a J-beta primer mix, a second PCR was run for roughly 7 to 11 cycles. TCRdb ran MiXCR on the 5' RACE reads and lists one entry per CDR3 protein. The sample yields some 1.8 million distinct CDR3 sequences, around 40% seen once. This clonotype was obtained from a human donor in good health. V and J are TRBV29-1 and TRBJ2-3; D unresolved. The source material was blood. This chain's CDR3 is CSTRSHGTDTQYF. In DNA, the CDR3 is TGCAGCACCCGCAGCCACGGCACAGATACGCAGTATTTT.